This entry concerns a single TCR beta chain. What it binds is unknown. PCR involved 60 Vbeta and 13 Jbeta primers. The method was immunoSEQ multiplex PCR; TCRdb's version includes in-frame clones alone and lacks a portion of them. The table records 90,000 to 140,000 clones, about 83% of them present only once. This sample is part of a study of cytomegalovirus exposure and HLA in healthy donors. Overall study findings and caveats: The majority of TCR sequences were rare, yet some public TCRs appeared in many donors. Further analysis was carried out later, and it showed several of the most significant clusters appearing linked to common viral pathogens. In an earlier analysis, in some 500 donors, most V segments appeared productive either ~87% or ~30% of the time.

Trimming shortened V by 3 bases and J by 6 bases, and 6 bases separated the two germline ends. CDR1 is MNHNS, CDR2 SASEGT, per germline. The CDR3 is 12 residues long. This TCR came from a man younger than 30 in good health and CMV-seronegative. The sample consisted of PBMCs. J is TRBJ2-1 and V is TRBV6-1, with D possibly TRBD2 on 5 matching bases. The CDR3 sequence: CASSDRGNEQFF. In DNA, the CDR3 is TGTGCCAGCAGTGATCGGGGCAATGAGCAGTTCTTC.